This T cell receptor beta chain was documented in a study of shared clonotypes between healthy human individuals (dated by TCRdb to the early 2020s). About the full investigation: The cohort comprised two women and a few men aged 18 to 49 years. Per donor, leukapheresis produced somewhere between about 0.85 and 8.9 billion PBMCs. Different laboratories and diverse techniques were used to prepare libraries and sequence TCR repertoires, to increase sequencing depth and limit assay-specific biases. Blood TCR repertoires of five healthy adults were deeply sequenced to estimate repertoire size and the extent of clonotype sharing between individuals. For each donor, CD4 naive and CD4 memory were each run on three plates, CD8 naive on two plates, and CD8 memory on one plate. The full study reports these points: Compared with non-shared clonotypes, clonotypes shared by all four sorted-subset donors had higher generation probabilities. Even with the large sequencing depth, rarefaction of the sorted-subset datasets indicated that sequencing was incomplete. Naive subsets generally had larger estimated clonotype richness than memory subsets did. The small number of donors limited the genetic and exposure-history diversity represented. About 5% of naive CD4, around 3.5% of naive CD8, approximately 2.2% of memory CD4, and 0.35% to 0.4% of memory CD8 clonotypes were shared across several donors. Sampling was restricted to blood, and TCR repertoires in tissue are likely to differ from TCR repertoires in blood. Pairwise subsampling indicated that sequencing depth was expected to affect the degree of clonotype sharing among donors.

The donors were healthy, HIV-negative adults who had no recently reported acute infections or vaccinations. Every donor was a Caucasian adult living in Nashville, Tennessee, USA. CD4+ T cells were enriched by magnetic negative selection; naive cells were then positively selected on CD45RA, and the negative fraction formed the memory subset. Blood was obtained by leukapheresis, after which PBMCs were separated by Ficoll-Histopaque density gradient centrifugation and cryopreserved in liquid nitrogen vapor phase. Analytical flow cytometry was used to check the purity and quantity of each magnetically sorted T cell population. From each sorted fraction, genomic DNA was isolated and quantified by UV absorbance on a Nanodrop 2000c. This clone was observed a single time. Its antigen target is currently unknown. Base qualities are not provided; no much larger clone lies one nucleotide away. Relative to germline, V is missing 5 bases and J is missing 5 bases, with 5 bases of the junction outside any gene match. The germline V gene (reference sequence) supplies CDR1 MNHNY and CDR2 SVGAGI. CDR3 length: 15 amino acids, cysteine to phenylalanine. The DNA shown is the 45-base CDR3, in frame from base 1.

Using the deep immunoSEQ assay, multiplex PCR amplified TCR CDR3 regions from genomic DNA. Genomic DNA extracted from each cell subset was distributed evenly over all wells of several immunoSEQ 96-well plates, and each plate served as one replicate. For sorted subsets, roughly 200 ng genomic DNA, equal to 30,000 to 35,000 T cell genomes, was loaded into each replicate PCR. Purified libraries were quantified with a Qubit 3.0 fluorometer, sized on a Bioanalyzer 2100, and re-quantified with the KAPA Library Quantification kit. Every immunoSEQ 96-well plate was sequenced on a dedicated single-read 150-cycle Illumina NextSeq 550 flow cell. Regarding the original processing steps: Because only junctional sequences without quality scores were contained in the immunoSEQ output, filtering matching that applied to full-length reads could not be performed. To assign V/J genes and CDR3, sequences were annotated against IMGT germline references using PyIR, a Python wrapper for IgBLAST v1.9. Any read was removed if the V/J assignment was weak (E-value above 1e-6), the CDR3 was missing, or the read contained stop codons, out-of-frame junctions, or ambiguous translated residues. V3J clonotypes were defined by identical inferred V gene, J gene, and CDR3 amino acid sequence. The percentage overlap between two repertoires was calculated by dividing the number of shared unique clonotypes by the size of the smaller repertoire. Richness of each repertoire was evaluated using RTK rarefaction, the Chao1 estimator, and Recon v2.1 estimates of unobserved clonotypes. OLGA was used to compute generation probabilities for all TCRbeta clonotypes that the gDNA method yielded from several donors. This is the immuneACCESS table as TCRdb keeps it, with only in-frame sequences that have V and J called. A part of the clones is gone; compared with another copy, unresolved V genes explain less than half, and the rest is unexplained. The DNA gave D and trimming, while V, J and clone size come from that table. The sample yields about 2 million clones; 90% to 95% were counted once. Together, the top ten hold more than 0.1% of the sample.

The sequencing sample was made of naive CD4+ T cells sorted from blood. Per the publication, the cell subset or site label means: CD45RA+ positively selected. The chain joins TRBV6-6 to TRBJ1-6, with 8 central nucleotides matching TRBD1. This clonotype was obtained from a man younger than 35 in good health. The CDR3 region reads CASSTGTGDNSPLHF. The bases read TGTGCCAGCAGTACCGGGACAGGAGATAATTCACCCCTCCACTTT.